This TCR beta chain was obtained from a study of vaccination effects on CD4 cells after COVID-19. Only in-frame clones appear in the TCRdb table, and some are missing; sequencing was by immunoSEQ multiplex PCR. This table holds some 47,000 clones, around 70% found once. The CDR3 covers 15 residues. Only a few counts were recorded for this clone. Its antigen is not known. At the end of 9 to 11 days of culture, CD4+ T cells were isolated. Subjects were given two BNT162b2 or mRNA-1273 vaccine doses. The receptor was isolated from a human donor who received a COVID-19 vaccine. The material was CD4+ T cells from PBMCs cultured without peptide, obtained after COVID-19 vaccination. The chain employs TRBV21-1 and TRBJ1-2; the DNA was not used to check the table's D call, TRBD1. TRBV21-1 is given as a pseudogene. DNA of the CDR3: TGTGCCAGCAGCAACTCGACAGAATTTAACTATGGCTACACCTTC. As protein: CASSNSTEFNYGYTF.